This T cell receptor (beta chain) appears in the sequencing data of a study of T cells after yellow fever vaccination. The overall study: Preparation of fractions with low cell numbers was performed using SMART-Seq v4 Ultra Low Input. Regarding the study as a whole: On re-exposure, the response was weaker but peaked faster, at day 5 versus 15. The booster saw the reappearance of most primary-vaccination clones (around 95% CD4, about 90% CD8). Researchers noted that a small share of clonotypes showed up in both CD4 and CD8 compartments.

Remarks on this clonotype: Antigen specificity is unknown.

There are 15 residues in the CDR3. From germline, CDR1 is KGHDR and CDR2 SFDVKD. The junction had 5 bases not matched to a gene; V was cut back by 4 bases and J by 6 bases. Via MiXCR, TCRdb re-called the 5' RACE reads, giving one row per CDR3 protein. The repertoire includes 280,000 or so distinct CDR3 sequences, 8.7% of them detected once, and 3% to 4% sits in the top ten. This sequence joins TRBV24-1 and TRBJ2-3; 11 nucleotides line up with TRBD2. The source of this sequence is a man between 18 and 35 years old who received the YFV17D yellow fever vaccine. The material was CD4+ T cells sorted from PBMCs, obtained 5 days after the yellow fever booster vaccination. The CDR3 spells CATSDETSGGDTQYF. The CDR3 bases are TGTGCCACCAGTGACGAAACTAGCGGGGGTGATACGCAGTATTTT.